The following is a TCR beta chain sequence with its context. Deletions cut 1 base from V and 7 bases from J, with 13 bases between. The CDR3 spans 14 residues. Germline V CDR1 and CDR2: LGHDT, YNNKEL (reference sequence). This entry belongs to a study of blood T cell repertoires in COVID-19. Across the study: Whether acute or convalescent, the COVID-19 samples came from the United States, Italy and Spain. PBMCs, B-cell-depleted T cells, or T cells provided the cDNA or gDNA that made up the material.

Per the original methods: The authors estimated nucleated cell counts from reference gene primer amplification. The repertoire was sequenced with immunoSEQ multiplex PCR; TCRdb's copy has only in-frame clones and lacks some. From that table come the V and J calls and clone size; the DNA was used to work out D and trimming. The table shows about 120,000 clones, with 75% to 85% occurring only once. This clonotype was obtained from a human donor in a cohort sampled during active COVID-19. Sample: peripheral blood. This chain connects TRBV3-1 (or the pseudogene TRBV3-2) to TRBJ1-1; D is unresolved. In DNA form, the CDR3 reads TGTGCCAGCAGCCAAGGGGATAGGACTGGTGAAGCTTTCTTT. It yields the protein CASSQGDRTGEAFF.